These T cell receptor beta chains were read from a single sample in a study of cytomegalovirus exposure and HLA in healthy donors. The repertoire was sequenced with immunoSEQ multiplex PCR; TCRdb's copy has only in-frame clones and lacks some. The profile shows 90,000 or so clones, around 74% of them singletons. The sequencing sample was made of PBMCs. The receptors come from a young man in good health and CMV-seropositive. Both conserved end residues are part of each CDR3. D genes are given only for firm matches. Size tells how often a clone was seen (once, few, many) or the class of an expanded clone, and some rows leave it out.

V gene: TRBV6-5; J gene: TRBJ1-5; clone size: -; D gene: TRBD1; CDR3 protein: CASSRQGLVSQPQHF; CDR3 DNA: TGTGCCAGCAGTAGACAGGGTCTAGTTAGCCAGCCCCAGCATTTT
V gene: TRBV25-1; J gene: TRBJ2-7; clone size: -; D gene: -; CDR3 protein: CASSASDRLSYEQYF; CDR3 DNA: TGTGCCAGCAGTGCCAGCGACAGGCTATCCTACGAGCAGTACTTC
V gene: TRBV4-1; J gene: TRBJ2-2; clone size: once; D gene: TRBD1; CDR3 protein: CASSQGDRGNTGELFF; CDR3 DNA: TGCGCCAGCAGCCAAGGGGACAGGGGTAACACCGGGGAGCTGTTTTTT
V gene: TRBV27; J gene: TRBJ2-3; clone size: -; D gene: TRBD1; CDR3 protein: CASRRDRGHSYTQYF; CDR3 DNA: TGTGCCAGCAGGCGGGACAGGGGGCATTCTTATACGCAGTATTTT
V gene: TRBV7-3; J gene: TRBJ2-2; clone size: -; D gene: TRBD1; CDR3 protein: CASRSDRGVGELFF; CDR3 DNA: TGTGCCAGCAGGTCCGACAGGGGGGTCGGGGAGCTGTTTTTT
V gene: TRBV6-1; J gene: TRBJ2-7; clone size: -; D gene: -; CDR3 protein: CASTGEPFYEQYF; CDR3 DNA: TGTGCCAGCACAGGGGAACCCTTCTACGAGCAGTACTTC
V gene: TRBV28; J gene: TRBJ2-3; clone size: -; D gene: -; CDR3 protein: CASGDSTDTQYF; CDR3 DNA: TGTGCCAGCGGAGACAGCACAGATACGCAGTATTTT
V gene: TRBV4-2; J gene: TRBJ2-2; clone size: -; D gene: -; CDR3 protein: CASSPRDRGELFF; CDR3 DNA: TGTGCCAGCAGCCCGAGAGACAGGGGGGAGCTGTTTTTT
V gene: TRBV6-5; J gene: TRBJ1-1; clone size: few; D gene: -; CDR3 protein: CASSYTGVVVGEAFF; CDR3 DNA: TGTGCCAGCAGTTACACGGGGGTTGTCGTGGGTGAAGCTTTCTTT
V gene: TRBV7-6; J gene: TRBJ1-4; clone size: -; D gene: -; CDR3 protein: CASRPAGDEKLFF; CDR3 DNA: TGTGCCAGCAGACCAGCGGGGGACGAAAAACTGTTTTTT
V gene: TRBV29-1; J gene: TRBJ1-1; clone size: -; D gene: TRBD1; CDR3 protein: CSVEDFTGGTEAFF; CDR3 DNA: TGCAGCGTTGAAGATTTTACAGGGGGCACTGAAGCTTTCTTT
V gene: TRBV9; J gene: TRBJ2-7; clone size: -; D gene: -; CDR3 protein: CASSAPGVHEQYF; CDR3 DNA: TGTGCCAGCAGCGCCCCAGGGGTCCACGAGCAGTACTTC
V gene: TRBV19; J gene: TRBJ2-7; clone size: -; D gene: TRBD1; CDR3 protein: CASSSQGGHEQYF; CDR3 DNA: TGTGCCAGTAGTTCACAGGGGGGACACGAGCAGTACTTC
V gene: TRBV13; J gene: TRBJ2-2; clone size: few; D gene: TRBD1; CDR3 protein: CASSLGQGTGELFF; CDR3 DNA: TGTGCCAGCAGCTTGGGACAGGGGACCGGGGAGCTGTTTTTT
V gene: TRBV4-2; J gene: TRBJ2-1; clone size: -; D gene: TRBD1; CDR3 protein: CASSQEEGTGGNEQFF; CDR3 DNA: TGTGCCAGCAGCCAAGAAGAGGGGACAGGGGGGAATGAGCAGTTCTTC
V gene: TRBV11-2; J gene: TRBJ1-1; clone size: few; D gene: -; CDR3 protein: CASSRRVEDTEAFF; CDR3 DNA: TGTGCCAGCAGCCGGCGGGTGGAGGACACTGAAGCTTTCTTT
V gene: TRBV4-3; J gene: TRBJ1-2; clone size: once; D gene: -; CDR3 protein: CASSPNSGWNYGYTF; CDR3 DNA: TGCGCCAGCAGCCCTAACAGCGGGTGGAACTATGGCTACACCTTC
V gene: TRBV28; J gene: TRBJ1-2; clone size: -; D gene: -; CDR3 protein: CASKGSGQYGYTF; CDR3 DNA: TGTGCCAGCAAGGGGTCGGGACAATATGGCTACACCTTC
V gene: TRBV9; J gene: TRBJ2-7; clone size: once; D gene: -; CDR3 protein: CASSEHAGAGGLYF; CDR3 DNA: TGTGCCAGCAGCGAGCATGCGGGGGCCGGGGGCCTGTACTTC
V gene: TRBV21-1; J gene: TRBJ1-5; clone size: -; D gene: -; CDR3 protein: CASSFRRGGHSNQPQHF; CDR3 DNA: TGTGCCAGCAGCTTCCGGAGGGGGGGCCATAGCAATCAGCCCCAGCATTTT
V gene: TRBV6-1; J gene: TRBJ1-4; clone size: few; D gene: TRBD1; CDR3 protein: CASIDTGTGFEKLFF; CDR3 DNA: TGTGCCAGCATAGACACCGGGACAGGGTTTGAAAAACTGTTTTTT
V gene: TRBV29-1; J gene: TRBJ1-5; clone size: -; D gene: -; CDR3 protein: CSVAQGLRQPQHF; CDR3 DNA: TGCAGCGTTGCCCAGGGTCTTAGACAGCCCCAGCATTTT
V gene: TRBV19; J gene: TRBJ2-1; clone size: -; D gene: TRBD1; CDR3 protein: CASSAQGSSYNEQFF; CDR3 DNA: TGTGCCAGTAGTGCACAGGGGAGCTCCTACAATGAGCAGTTCTTC
V gene: TRBV6-1; J gene: TRBJ2-1; clone size: -; D gene: TRBD2; CDR3 protein: CASSDSRGGADEQFF; CDR3 DNA: TGTGCCAGCAGTGATTCCCGCGGGGGGGCCGATGAGCAGTTCTTC
V gene: TRBV7-2; J gene: TRBJ1-5; clone size: -; D gene: TRBD1; CDR3 protein: CVSSLGTGGNQPQHF; CDR3 DNA: TGTGTCAGCAGCTTGGGGACAGGCGGCAATCAGCCCCAGCATTTT
V gene: TRBV30; J gene: TRBJ2-7; clone size: -; D gene: TRBD2; CDR3 protein: CAWSVWRGGEQYF; CDR3 DNA: TGTGCCTGGAGTGTGTGGCGGGGGGGCGAGCAGTACTTC
V gene: TRBV7-9; J gene: TRBJ1-1; clone size: -; D gene: -; CDR3 protein: CASSSVNTEAFF; CDR3 DNA: TGTGCCAGCAGCTCGGTGAACACTGAAGCTTTCTTT
V gene: TRBV19; J gene: TRBJ1-2; clone size: -; D gene: -; CDR3 protein: CASARAADYGYTF; CDR3 DNA: TGTGCCAGTGCCAGGGCCGCGGACTATGGCTACACCTTC
V gene: TRBV7-9; J gene: TRBJ2-1; clone size: -; D gene: -; CDR3 protein: CASSQSTSFHEQFF; CDR3 DNA: TGTGCCAGCAGCCAATCGACTAGTTTCCATGAGCAGTTCTTC
V gene: TRBV7-9; J gene: TRBJ2-7; clone size: -; D gene: -; CDR3 protein: CSSSLAPGEQYF; CDR3 DNA: TGTTCCAGCAGCTTAGCGCCGGGGGAGCAGTACTTC
V gene: TRBV11-1; J gene: TRBJ2-7; clone size: -; D gene: TRBD2; CDR3 protein: CASSSTSGPDYEQYF; CDR3 DNA: TGTGCCAGCAGCTCTACTAGCGGGCCAGACTACGAGCAGTACTTC
V gene: TRBV4-2; J gene: TRBJ2-3; clone size: -; D gene: TRBD2; CDR3 protein: CASGLDSGGTSTDTQYF; CDR3 DNA: TGTGCCAGCGGGTTGGATAGCGGGGGGACGAGCACAGATACGCAGTATTTT
V gene: TRBV19; J gene: TRBJ2-7; clone size: -; D gene: -; CDR3 protein: CARYLGGLQYF; CDR3 DNA: TGTGCCAGGTACCTGGGGGGTCTGCAGTACTTC
V gene: TRBV9; J gene: TRBJ2-3; clone size: -; D gene: TRBD2; CDR3 protein: CASTAPPGGSTDTQYF; CDR3 DNA: TGTGCCAGCACCGCCCCCCCGGGAGGGAGCACAGATACGCAGTATTTT
V gene: TRBV5-1; J gene: TRBJ2-3; clone size: -; D gene: -; CDR3 protein: CASSLGPSSSTDTQYF; CDR3 DNA: TGCGCCAGCAGCTTGGGGCCATCCTCTAGCACAGATACGCAGTATTTT
V gene: TRBV4-3; J gene: TRBJ2-3; clone size: -; D gene: -; CDR3 protein: CASSQDPRGGQSPDTQYF; CDR3 DNA: TGCGCCAGCAGCCAAGACCCCCGGGGAGGTCAATCGCCAGATACGCAGTATTTT
V gene: TRBV7-9; J gene: TRBJ2-2; clone size: -; D gene: -; CDR3 protein: CASSLSPRDTGELFF; CDR3 DNA: TGTGCCAGCAGCTTAAGCCCCAGGGACACCGGGGAGCTGTTTTTT
V gene: TRBV5-6; J gene: TRBJ2-7; clone size: once; D gene: TRBD2; CDR3 protein: CASSVGLNSPYEQYF; CDR3 DNA: TGTGCCAGCAGCGTGGGACTAAATTCGCCGTACGAGCAGTACTTC
V gene: TRBV7-8; J gene: TRBJ2-7; clone size: -; D gene: -; CDR3 protein: CASSPYREQYF; CDR3 DNA: TGTGCCAGCAGCCCATACAGGGAGCAGTACTTC
V gene: TRBV11-3; J gene: TRBJ1-4; clone size: -; D gene: -; CDR3 protein: CASSLPIGEPTNEKLFF; CDR3 DNA: TGTGCCAGCAGCCTCCCCATAGGGGAACCAACTAATGAAAAACTGTTTTTT
V gene: TRBV4-3; J gene: TRBJ1-6; clone size: -; D gene: -; CDR3 protein: CASSQENRGNSPLHF; CDR3 DNA: TGCGCCAGCAGCCAAGAGAACCGCGGAAATTCACCCCTCCACTTT
V gene: TRBV19; J gene: TRBJ2-7; clone size: -; D gene: -; CDR3 protein: CASSLRVSYEQYF; CDR3 DNA: TGTGCCAGTAGTCTGCGGGTTAGCTACGAGCAGTACTTC
V gene: TRBV7-9; J gene: TRBJ2-3; clone size: -; D gene: TRBD1; CDR3 protein: CASSSGQGAIDTQYF; CDR3 DNA: TGTGCCAGCAGCTCGGGACAGGGGGCAATAGATACGCAGTATTTT